These 19 T cell receptor beta chains were all obtained from the same sample, sequenced in a study of blood T cell repertoires in COVID-19. Here immunoSEQ multiplex PCR was the method, and the copy in TCRdb shows in-frame clones only, minus some. The table includes 450,000 or so clones, 90% detected once. Sample: PBMCs or T cells enriched from blood (not recorded which). The receptors come from a man aged 18 to 30 who had recovered from COVID-19.

The V gene is TRBV7-3, the J gene TRBJ2-5, with TRBD2 matching 14 bases. Germline lookup yields CDR1 SGHTA and CDR2 FQGTGA. The CDR3 is made up of 18 amino acids. Trimming cost V 5 bases and J 5 bases; bases outside gene matches: 13. The CDR3 DNA reads TGTGCCAGCAGCCCGGGACTAGCGGGAGCGGTTAGTAGGGAGACCCAGTACTTC. This codes for CASSPGLAGAVSRETQYF.

This chain connects TRBV27 to TRBJ2-1, with D perhaps TRBD2 (6 bases). The germline CDR1 and CDR2 sequences are MNHEY and SMNVEV (reference sequence). Trimming left V 6 bases short and J 0 bases short, with 12 bases between. This CDR3 region has 15 residues. The CDR3 is CASSPRDFSYNEQFF. CDR3 nucleotides: TGTGCCAGCAGCCCGCGGGACTTCTCCTACAATGAGCAGTTCTTC.

This chain links TRBV27 with TRBJ1-2; D gene uncertain. Germline V gives CDR1 MNHEY, CDR2 SMNVEV (reference sequence). The CDR3 sequence is 12 residues long. Between the trimmed V and J ends, which lost 5 bases and 7 bases, there was a span of 11 bases. The CDR3 nucleotides are TGTGCCAGCAGTCCCCCGGAGGGTGGCTACACCTTC. Translating gives CASSPPEGGYTF.

The rearrangement links TRBV5-4 to TRBJ1-6; TRBD1 matches at 10 bases. The germline CDR1 and CDR2 sequences are SGHNT and YYREEE (reference sequence). There are 14 residues in the CDR3. V lost 5 bases, J lost 7 bases, and 3 bases stayed unmatched. CDR3 loop: CASRWGQGNSPLHF. CDR3 nucleotide sequence: TGTGCCAGCAGGTGGGGACAGGGGAATTCACCCCTCCACTTT.

This clone was seen once. This sequence joins TRBV2 and TRBJ2-7; 10 positions match TRBD2. The CDR3 runs 17 residues. With V trimmed by 6 bases and J by 2 bases, 13 bases remained unmatched. Germline V gene sequence: CDR1 SNHLY, CDR2 FYNNEI. CDR3 in amino acids: CASSKVTGLATPYEQYF. The CDR3, as DNA: TGTGCCAGCAGCAAAGTAACGGGACTAGCGACCCCCTACGAGCAGTACTTC.

Only a few counts were recorded for this clone. The chain combines TRBV18 with TRBJ1-5; D unclear. The germline CDR1 and CDR2 sequences are KGHSH and LQKENI. This CDR3 has 14 amino acids. The germline V and J ends were trimmed by 3 bases and 0 bases, with 6 bases remaining between them. CDR3 coding DNA: TGTGCCAGCTCACCCTACGATAGCAATCAGCCCCAGCATTTT. The encoded protein is CASSPYDSNQPQHF.

To note about this clone: The DNA is left out, because the CDR3 cannot be placed on it with certainty; the CDR3 is given as TCRdb lists it. The chain joins TRBV27 to TRBJ1-5. The germline gives CDR1 MNHEY, CDR2 SMNVEV (reference sequence). The CDR3 spans 14 amino acids, including both terminal residues. The CDR3 spells CASSSSGGNQPQHF.

The rearrangement joins TRBV10-1 to TRBJ1-1; 8 bases are a match to TRBD1. The CDR3 sequence is 14 residues long. Germline CDR1 is WNHNN and CDR2 is SYGVQD (reference sequence). V dropped 9 bases and J dropped 11; count of bases not matched to a gene: 17. CDR3: CASPQADRGRGAFF. The CDR3 DNA reads as TGCGCCAGTCCCCAAGCTGACAGGGGTAGGGGCGCTTTCTTT.

The genes are TRBV15 and TRBJ2-1, with D perhaps matching TRBD1 (6 bases). The V end lost 1 base, the J end lost 9 bases, and 10 bases lay between the germline ends. The CDR3 extends over 13 amino acids. Germline V lookup: CDR1 LNHNV, CDR2 YYDKDF (reference sequence). For the CDR3, the DNA is TGTGCCACCAGCAGAGCAGGGACATTTGAGCAGTTCTTC. Residues: CATSRAGTFEQFF.

With respect to this clone: This same CDR3 is encoded by further DNA sequences in the sample. The J gene is TRBJ1-2, the V gene TRBV12-3 or TRBV12-4; 8 bases agree with TRBD1. The CDR3 runs to 13 residues. V was clipped by 5 bases and J by 4 bases; unmatched bases: 3. This CDR3 reads CASSTGGGYGYTF. For the CDR3, the DNA is TGTGCCAGCAGTACAGGGGGAGGCTATGGCTACACCTTC.

The rearrangement uses TRBV5-1 and TRBJ1-1; a possible D gene is TRBD1 (6 bases). Looked up from germline, CDR1 is SGHRS and CDR2 is YFSETQ. Between the trimmed V and J ends, which lost 4 bases and 4 bases, there was a span of 14 bases. The CDR3 totals 14 residues. The CDR3, as DNA: TGCGCCAGCAGCCCGACAGGCTTCTTCACTGAAGCTTTCTTT. Translated, it gives CASSPTGFFTEAFF.

The V and J genes are TRBV28 and TRBJ1-4; no reliable D call. The V end lost 6 bases, the J end lost 6 bases, and 8 bases lay between the germline ends. CDR1 is MDHEN and CDR2 is SYDVKM in the germline V gene. CDR3 length equals 12 residues. The CDR3 spells CASRRGYEKLFF. Here the CDR3 DNA reads TGTGCCAGCAGACGAGGCTATGAAAAACTGTTTTTT.

V usage is TRBV19 and J usage is TRBJ1-2; TRBD1 agrees at 7 bases. The ends lost 6 bases at V and 2 bases at J; junction bases unmatched: 3. CDR3 length: 13 amino acids. CDR1 is LNHDA and CDR2 is SQIVND in the germline V gene (reference sequence). In DNA form, the CDR3 reads TGTGCCAGTAGGAAACAGGGGAACTATGGCTACACCTTC. Translation gives CASRKQGNYGYTF.

The gene calls are TRBV19 and TRBJ1-1, with no clear D. The CDR3 spans 12 residues. Germline V lookup: CDR1 LNHDA, CDR2 SQIVND (reference sequence). V lost 5 bases and J lost 0, with 4 bases in between. Written as DNA, the CDR3 is TGTGCCAGTAGTCCGGTGAACACTGAAGCTTTCTTT. Residues: CASSPVNTEAFF.

The chain recombines TRBV2 with TRBJ1-5, with TRBD1 matching 9 bases. Germline values: CDR1 SNHLY, CDR2 FYNNEI. J lost 7 bases, V lost 2 bases, and 6 bases had no gene match. This CDR3 region has 15 residues. The chain's CDR3 is CASSEIQGANQPQHF. The DNA of the CDR3 is TGTGCCAGCAGTGAAATACAGGGGGCTAACCAGCCCCAGCATTTT.

The chain employs TRBV6-9 and TRBJ2-1; 9 nucleotides line up with TRBD1. The germline V gene has CDR1 MNHGY and CDR2 SVAAGI. This CDR3 is 15 amino acids long. J lost 8 bases, V lost 3 bases, and 8 bases had no gene match. CDR3 DNA sequence: TGTGCCAGCAGTTACCCGACAGGGGGTCTCGATGAGCAGTTCTTC. Translated, it gives CASSYPTGGLDEQFF.

The chain employs TRBV20-1 and TRBJ2-1; TRBD2 aligns across 7 bases. This CDR3 is built from 11 residues. The germline gives CDR1 DFQATT, CDR2 SNEGSKA (reference sequence). With V trimmed by 6 bases and J by 8 bases, 4 bases remained unmatched. CDR3 residues: CSAGLGDEQFF. CDR3 sequence (DNA): TGCAGTGCCGGACTAGGCGATGAGCAGTTCTTC.

V is TRBV7-2 and J is TRBJ2-3; 9 nucleotides agree with TRBD2. J lost 6 bases, V lost 1 base, and 2 bases had no gene match. Germline V gene lookup returns CDR1 SGHTA and CDR2 FQGNSA. CDR3 length equals 14 residues. CDR3 protein: CASSLGTSVDTQYF. The CDR3 bases are TGTGCCAGCAGCTTAGGGACTAGCGTGGATACGCAGTATTTT.

The CDR3, as DNA: TGCGCCAGCAGCTCGGGACAGTCATTGGCTAATGAAAAACTGTTTTTT. Residues: CASSSGQSLANEKLFF. The chain couples TRBV5-1 to TRBJ1-4; 7 bases line up with TRBD1. The CDR3 totals 16 residues. V lost 3 bases and J lost 3; bases outside the gene matches: 8. Germline assignment: CDR1 SGHRS and CDR2 YFSETQ.